This T cell receptor beta chain was obtained from a study of CD8+CD57+ T cells in acquired aplastic anemia. Patients who underwent sequencing had shown CD8+CD57+ cell expansion by flow cytometry. Genomic DNA provided the template from which TCR beta VDJ and CDR3 profiles were obtained. MiXCR, applied by TCRdb to the reads, yields one record per CDR3 protein. Altogether 110,000 or so distinct CDR3 sequences are present, 55% to 60% being singletons, with the ten largest covering roughly 32%. V was shortened by 4 bases and J by 5 bases, with 18 bases between the two germline ends. Germline-derived CDR1 and CDR2 are SGHNT and YYREEE (reference sequence). CDR3 length: 15 amino acids.

This TCR was sampled from a human donor with aplastic anemia. The rearrangement joins TRBV5-4 to TRBJ1-1; D might be TRBD1 (5 bases). The material sequenced was sorted CD4+, CD8+, or CD8+CD57+ T cells (not recorded which) from PBMCs. CDR3 DNA: TGTGCCAGCAGCGCGAGACAGCGTGGGAAGACTGAAGCTTTCTTT. The encoded protein is CASSARQRGKTEAFF. The full variable domain, with the rest looked up from reference TRBV5-4 and TRBJ1-1, is ETGVTQSPTHLIKTRGQQVTLRCSSQSGHNTVSWYQQALGQGPQFIFQYYREEENGRGNFPPRFSGLQFPNYSSELNVNALELDDSALYLCASSARQRGKTEAFFGQGTRLTVV.